What follows is one T cell receptor beta chain and its context. This entry comes from a study of blood T cell repertoires in COVID-19. Original data processing: Estimation of nucleated cell counts relied on the amplification of reference gene primers. The table came from immunoSEQ multiplex PCR; TCRdb's copy has only in-frame clones and leaves some out. The V and J calls and clone size were taken over from that table, and D and trimming were inferred from the DNA. The table lists about 360,000 clones, 85% to 90% of them singletons. The CDR3 has 15 residues. V lost 3 bases, J lost 1 base, and 12 bases lay in between. CDR1 and CDR2 (germline): LNHDA, SQIVND (reference sequence).

The chain employs TRBV19 and TRBJ2-5; a possible D gene is TRBD1 (5 bases). This sequence was found in a human donor in a cohort sampled during active COVID-19. The sample consisted of peripheral blood. The CDR3 bases are TGTGCCAGTAGTATGGGTAGGGGCTTCCAAGAGACCCAGTACTTC. This gives the protein CASSMGRGFQETQYF.